This T cell receptor beta chain was recorded in a study of T cell repertoires in cytomegalovirus infection (dated by TCRdb to about 2019). Context from the whole study: Donor HLA type was relevant to the analysis, as public TCR beta signatures indicated carriage of CMV infection together with the matching HLA type.

For this chain, trimming is 5 bases at the V end and 6 bases at the J end, and the number of junction bases without a gene match is 13. The CDR3 has 15 amino acids, counting the end cysteine and phenylalanine. CDR3 DNA only is kept here, 45 bases in frame from base 1. Sequenced on an Illumina HiSeq 1500. TCRdb reran the public reads through fastp at Q25 and MiXCR, keeping productive beta chains. One record per CDR3 amino acid sequence lists the most common genes and DNA. The table for this sample lists roughly 81,000 distinct CDR3 sequences; 3.7% of them were counted only once. The ten most abundant clones make up about 4.6% of the sample. Points the paper makes about the study in general: Carriers of CMV infection plus the relevant HLA type were discriminated by the cumulative frequency of public TCR beta family members in the study cohort and in an independent approximately 400-donor cohort. The ex vivo response was dominated by HLA-C-restricted CMV-specific TCR beta clonotypes, which also provided the single most frequent clonotype in two of eight donors.

This clonotype showed up many times. The target of this receptor is not known. Base quality data are lacking; no much larger clone is found one base away. This clonotype was sampled from a human donor in good health (CMV status not recorded). Some clones in this sample may be carry-over from other donors' samples. Sequencing used PBMCs. The rearranged segments are TRBV12-3 or TRBV12-4 and TRBJ2-7; 7 central bases correspond to TRBD1. This receptor carries the CDR3 CASSPRQGNSIEQYF. The DNA sequence reads TGTGCCAGCAGTCCAAGACAGGGAAATTCTATCGAGCAGTACTTC.